This entry concerns a single T cell receptor beta chain. This receptor's antigen is unknown. The record has no base qualities; no much larger clone is one base away. From a lookup of the germline V gene, CDR1 and CDR2 are MNHEY and SVGAGI. Trimming takes 2 bases off V and 2 bases off J; junction bases not matched to a gene: 6. The CDR3 runs 16 amino acids, cysteine and phenylalanine included. The kept DNA is CDR3 alone, 48 bases in frame from the first base. The record originates from a study of blood T cell repertoires in COVID-19 (dated by TCRdb to the early 2020s). In terms of the full investigation: Collaborator samples came from the United States, Italy and Spain and covered acute and convalescent phases of COVID-19. Nearly every sample came with metadata listing a de-identified subject ID, COVID-19 status, age in years and sex. The material from the prospective study consisted of cDNA or gDNA derived from T cells, B-cell-depleted T cells, or PBMCs. Subjects who had been exposed to COVID-19, were actively infected with it, or had recovered from it provided the deeply sampled blood TCRbeta repertoires that made up the dataset. HLA class I and class II types, where available, came from metadata supplied by the sample provider rather than from assay-based typing. The samples were drawn from the first 160 participants of the ongoing ImmuneRACE study and from over 950 subjects provided by 6 global collaborators. A freely available public database, intended as a resource for researchers studying the immune response to SARS-CoV-2, is where the repertoires were released.

Participants in the prospective study were enrolled through a virtual design, were aged roughly 18 to 90 years, and lived in roughly 24 United States geographic areas. Cohort assignment in the prospective study relied on participant-reported clinical history from a screening survey and a study questionnaire. Recovered participants in ImmuneRACE Cohort 3 were defined by two consecutive negative NP/OP PCR tests, clearance by a healthcare professional, or resolution of symptoms. In the prospective study, mobile phlebotomists collected whole blood, serum and a nasopharyngeal or oropharyngeal swab from each participant. Participants in the prospective study had the option to provide additional blood draws and questionnaires over a roughly 2-month period. Prospective study blood samples were shipped either frozen or at room temperature before DNA extraction. Results and caveats for the whole study, not just this receptor: The amount of clinical and demographic metadata varied by source and participant and was provided uncurated.

TCRbeta CDR3 regions were amplified from genomic DNA using the immunoSEQ Assay, a bias-controlled multiplex PCR. Under the source paper's analysis protocol: The number of nucleated cells in each sample was estimated from the amplification of reference gene primers within the assay. Sequence reads were collapsed and filtered to measure the absolute abundance of every unique TCRbeta CDR3 rearrangement. Productive Simpson clonality was computed per sample as the square root of Simpson's diversity index over productive rearrangements. This immuneACCESS table, as held by TCRdb, lists in-frame sequences with V and J called but not all clones. Of the missing ones, under half trace to an unresolved V gene in checked studies; the others have no known cause. From that table come the V and J calls and clone size; the DNA was used to work out D and trimming. In this sample the table shows approximately 400,000 clones, roughly 86% of which occur a single time. In total, the top ten clones hold 1.3% of the sample.

Recombination joined TRBV6-5 with TRBJ1-2, and TRBD1 aligns with 9 junction nucleotides. The clonotype was recovered from a man aged 30 to 39 who had recovered from COVID-19. The sample taken for sequencing was PBMCs or T cells enriched from blood (not recorded which). Here is the DNA: TGTGCCAGCAGTTACGACAGACAGGGGGGGAACTATGGCTACACCTTC. This yields the protein CASSYDRQGGNYGYTF.